This entry features one TCR beta chain sequence. Its antigen is as yet unknown. Clones were read by immunoSEQ multiplex PCR, and TCRdb kept only the in-frame ones, dropping some. The sample has about 43,000 clones, less than 95% seen once; the top ten hold around 2.3%. This sample stems from a study of T cells after posttransplantation cyclophosphamide. Broader study findings: Donor CD8+ memory clones often dominated recipient blood repertoires at later times. Skin or GI-infiltrating T cells shared few TRB sequences with blood. Recipient CMV seropositivity and CMV reactivation strongly tracked TRB clonality.

Busulfan-fludarabine conditioning, marrow transplant, and cyclophosphamide on days +3 and +4 were administered. The V gene's germline CDR1 is SGHRS and CDR2 YFSETQ. Trimming left V 0 bases short and J 1 base short, with 9 bases between. This CDR3 spans 15 amino acids. The J gene is TRBJ2-3, the V gene TRBV5-1, with unresolved D. This material consisted of PBMCs, taken around 58 days after allogeneic stem cell transplant with posttransplant cyclophosphamide. This receptor was identified in a male patient between 60 and 69 years old who received an allogeneic stem cell transplant from a related donor and was CMV-positive. The graft donor may have given rise to some T cells. The CDR3 sequence: CASSLDNLGTDTQYF. The CDR3 DNA reads TGCGCCAGCAGCTTGGACAATCTGGGCACAGATACGCAGTATTTT.